This T cell receptor (beta chain) is from a study of cytomegalovirus exposure and HLA in healthy donors (TCRdb year 2017). Describing the broader study: An earlier analysis of about 530 of the donors reported approximately 280 Gb of sequence data and roughly 120 million unique TCR beta sequences obtained from about 180 million T cells. An early release covering over 500 HLA-typed donors comprised 250 to 350 gigabases of sequencing data and tens of millions of unique TCR sequences. The genetic ancestry cluster associated with self-reported Caucasian donors included roughly four fifths of the 350 to 500 genotyped donors. The study aimed to test whether signatures of past pathogen exposure could be identified by cataloging public T cell receptors. The study used immunosequencing to profile the T cell repertoires of under 700 subjects and linked those repertoires to cytomegalovirus serostatus. A separate validation cohort of roughly 110 different subjects was used in addition to the roughly 670-subject first cohort. To predict cytomegalovirus infection status, the study brought together high-throughput TCR immunosequencing, statistical association of individual TCRs with disease status, and machine learning. To study patterns of TCR occurrence, a later analysis re-analyzed previously published TCR beta repertoires from 700 or so donors and added high-resolution HLA genotyping. Rather than drawing on any new phenotypic data, the later analysis identified candidate immune exposures from TCR beta sequences and the way those sequences occurred across donors. In an earlier analysis of a few hundred of the donors, high-throughput TCR beta sequencing was used to judge whether each TCR beta V gene segment behaved as functional or pseudogenic. Donor age, sex, ethnicity and CMV serostatus were compiled together with the repertoire data. Genome-wide SNP genotypes for about three fifths of the roughly 670 donors were used in a later genetic analysis, which treated that subset as a discovery cohort. Every repertoire in the discovery cohort had been generated on one and the same sequencing platform. Class I and class II HLA loci were covered by the typing at four-digit resolution. Typing coverage varied by locus: roughly 629-630 donors for A, B, C, DRB1 and DQB1; roughly 500 for DQA1; nearly 610 for DPA1; 450 to 480 for DPB1. Roughly 5 DR-DQ haplotypes were handled as single units for association and clustering, since linkage in the cohort was strong. Across approximately 400 genotyped donors of the cohort, an average of about 220,000 unique TCR beta nucleotide sequences per donor were sequenced, and 15% to 20% of those sequences were non-productive. Results and caveats for the whole study, not just this receptor: The study listed over 150 TCR beta chains as associated with cytomegalovirus. In a later analysis, several top co-occurrence clusters were reported to appear linked to parvovirus B19, influenza, CMV and Epstein-Barr virus. A later genetic analysis associated a missense DCLRE1C variant with V-gene and J-gene trimming of TCR beta chains, and an independent cohort replicated the association. In a later analysis, HLA-associated TCR beta chains showed more clonal expansion and lower generation probabilities than non-associated chains that were equally common. A later analysis associated 15,000 to 20,000 TCR beta sequences with specific HLA alleles at a false discovery rate of 0.05. It was suggested by the authors that the approach could potentially be generalized to other disease states and immunological phenotypes. In an earlier analysis of 450 to 750 of the donors, most TCR beta V segments appeared in productive rearrangements about 90% or about 30% of the time, broadly matching IMGT annotations. In this cohort, only TCR beta chains were sequenced, and detectable features were limited by the absence of alpha or paired-chain data. The presence/absence analyses assumed that sequencing depth was roughly uniform across donors, and that assumption may not be true. A further reported finding was that TCR beta sequences accurately predicted the HLA-A and HLA-B alleles for most subjects in the first cohort. The classifier was reported to diagnose cytomegalovirus status with high specificity and sensitivity in both the original and validation cohorts. Most TCR sequences were seen in very few donors, while some public TCRs were found in many individuals. A group of highly shared sequence variants was considered likely to be a technical artifact of the sequencing pipeline. The earlier analysis of about 600 of the donors excluded roughly 16 rarely observed V segments, including chromosome 9 orphons, because counts were too low. Assigning TCR associations to individual alleles was difficult when HLA alleles, especially DR and DQ, strongly co-occurred. According to a later analysis, TCR association rates differed among HLA loci, with DRB1 alleles showing the most associated TCRs and HLA-C alleles showing the fewest. A few of the identified cytomegalovirus-associated TCR beta chains were confirmed in vitro to be specific for cytomegalovirus antigens. HLA typing was unavailable for some donors at each locus, so association tests used only the typed subset. For the cohort, immune exposure information was limited to CMV serostatus. Compared with the roughly 670-donor mean, donors in an Asian-associated ancestry cluster had fewer N-insertions in productive TCRs, according to a later genetic analysis. According to a later analysis, most CMV-associated TCR beta chains appeared to be HLA-restricted, and the HLA associations seemed to be driven largely by CMV exposure. Linkage disequilibrium might explain the correlated functional status among segregating V segments, but an unknown experimental factor could not be excluded. Because the 87-base-pair reads could not distinguish some IMGT-functional V segments, including TRBV6-2 and TRBV6-3, those segments were excluded.

CDR1 and CDR2, looked up from the germline V gene, are SQVTM and ANQGSEA. V drops 4 bases and J drops 0 bases, leaving 7 bases in between. Inclusive of the bounding cysteine and phenylalanine, the CDR3 is 13 residues long. Here the CDR3 DNA is all that survives: 39 bases in frame from base 1. The cohort was made up of about 670 healthy bone marrow donors. All cohort members were sampled while nominally healthy, although unrecorded immune exposures were likely present. The donor was CMV seropositive and was included in the group of approximately 300 seropositive cohort members. Each donor provided a peripheral blood sample, and peripheral blood mononuclear cells were used for TCR beta sequencing. The Qiagen DNeasy Blood Extraction Kit was used to extract genomic DNA from the blood cell samples. Library preparation employed the immunoSEQ multiplex PCR assay. A mixture of 60 forward primers for TCR Vbeta segments and 13 reverse primers for TCR Jbeta segments was used in the multiplex PCR. The CDR3 region of rearranged TCR beta genes was amplified from genomic DNA by a multiplex PCR assay. Amplified TCR beta libraries were sequenced as 87-base-pair reads on the Illumina HiSeq System. In the source study's methods: In a later analysis, 77 million or so unique TCR beta chains were counted across the approximately 620 repertoires, and about 10 million of these chains were shared by at least two donors. Raw reads were error-corrected and collapsed into unique sequences by a nearest-neighbor algorithm in which closely related sequences were merged to remove PCR and sequencing errors. Alignment of CDR3 sequences to IMGT reference sequences was used to assign V, D and J gene segments. For a sequence to be retained, a match of at least six nucleotides was required to both a V gene segment and a J gene segment. Rearrangements were classified as productive when the CDR3 lacked stop codons and remained in frame with V and J, and all other rearrangements were classified as non-productive. CDR3 was defined by IMGT convention, running from the second conserved V-encoded cysteine to the conserved J-encoded phenylalanine. The earlier analysis of 587 of the donors excluded any sequence lacking an unambiguous match to a single V gene segment. In an earlier analysis of some 590 of the donors, a V segment was called functional when productive rearrangements were above 56.7%, and segregating when the standard deviation between donors exceeded 5%. A statistical classification framework was built to diagnose cytomegalovirus status from the catalog of TCR beta chain sequences. In a later analysis, TCR nucleotide sequences were compared against IMGT/GENE-DB human TR gene sequences so that V and J genes could be assigned. In a later analysis, CDR3 sequences and most-parsimonious VDJ recombination scenarios were assigned using the TCRdist pipeline. In a later analysis, every TCR beta chain was defined by the combination of its CDR3 amino acid sequence and its V-gene family, and reads without a unique V-gene family were dropped. As a way to deal with suspected cross-contamination and a sequencing artifact, a later analysis dropped nearly 600 nucleotide sequences that were highly shared and had low generation probability. A later analysis calculated a clonal expansion index for each public chain from normalized within-repertoire ranks of inferred template counts. In a later analysis, generation probabilities were computed with a VDJ recombination model fitted to out-of-frame rearrangements, and the resulting probabilities were checked against IGoR. Hypergeometric tests were used in a later analysis to score TCR-TCR, TCR-HLA and TCR-CMV co-occurrence, with a repertoire-size bias correction applied to the TCR pairs. In a later analysis, false discovery rates were estimated by permuting HLA or CMV assignments 20 times. In a later analysis, co-occurring TCRs were grouped with DBSCAN, and TCRdist sequence similarity was added when clustering was performed within HLA-allele-positive subsets. For co-occurrence clustering, repertoires with fewer than 30,000 or more than 120,000 public chains were excluded, along with 4 to 6 repertoires with anomalous nucleotide sharing. Not all clones reach the TCRdb copy of this immuneACCESS table, which keeps in-frame sequences only. Checked studies attribute under half of the gap to unresolved V genes and leave the rest unexplained. V and J calls and clone size are given by that table; D and trimming were obtained from the DNA. For this sample the table gives around 130,000 clones, of which around 77% were detected only once. The ten largest clones capture under 7% of the sample.

About this clone itself: Its antigen is unknown. No base-level quality is on record; no much larger clone is a single base apart.

The V and J segments used are TRBV29-1 and TRBJ1-5; the D gene cannot be named for sure. Specimen: PBMCs. The clonotype comes from a man aged 18 to 35 in good health and CMV-seropositive. For the CDR3, the sequence is CSVGGFSNQPQHF. The nucleotide sequence reads as follows: TGCAGCGTTGGAGGATTTAGCAATCAGCCCCAGCATTTT. Outside the CDR3, residues come from the reference TRBV29-1 and TRBJ1-5 proteins, so the full variable domain is: SAVISQKPSRDICQRGTSLTIQCQVDSQVTMMFWYRQQPGQSLTLIATANQGSEATYESGFVIDKFPISRPNLTFSTLTVSNMSPEDSSIYLCSVGGFSNQPQHFGDGTRLSIL.